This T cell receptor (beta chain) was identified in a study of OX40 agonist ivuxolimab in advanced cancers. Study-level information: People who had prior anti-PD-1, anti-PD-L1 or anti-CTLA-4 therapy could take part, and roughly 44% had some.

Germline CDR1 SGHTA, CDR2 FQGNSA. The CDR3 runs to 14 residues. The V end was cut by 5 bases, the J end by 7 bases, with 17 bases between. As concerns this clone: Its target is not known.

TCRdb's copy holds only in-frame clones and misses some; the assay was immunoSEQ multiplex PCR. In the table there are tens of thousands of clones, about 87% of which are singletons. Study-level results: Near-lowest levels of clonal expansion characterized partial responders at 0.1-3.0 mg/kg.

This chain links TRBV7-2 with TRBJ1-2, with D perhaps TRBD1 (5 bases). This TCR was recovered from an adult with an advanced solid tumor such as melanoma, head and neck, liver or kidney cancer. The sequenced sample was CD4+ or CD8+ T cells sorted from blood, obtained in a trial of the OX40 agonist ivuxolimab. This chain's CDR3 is CASSPGNLPFGYTF. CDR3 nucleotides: TGTGCCAGCAGCCCAGGGAACCTGCCTTTTGGCTACACCTTC. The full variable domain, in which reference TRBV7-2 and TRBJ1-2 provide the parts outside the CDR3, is GAGVSQSPSNKVTEKGKDVELRCDPISGHTALYWYRQSLGQGLEFLIYFQGNSAPDKSGLPSDRFSAERTGGSVSTLTIQRTQQEDSAVYLCASSPGNLPFGYTFGSGTRLTVV.